There are a few counts of the clone carrying this TCR beta chain. Antigen unknown. The germline V gene encodes CDR1 SEHNR and CDR2 FQNEAQ (reference sequence). V shed 1 base, J shed 5 bases, and the junction held 6 bases outside the gene matches. The CDR3 runs 15 residues. Library construction involved attaching unique molecular identifiers to individual cDNA molecules, which allowed quantitative, reproducible TCR counting. TCRdb re-called the RACE reads through MiXCR, storing one row per CDR3 protein. The repertoire holds about 82,000 distinct CDR3 sequences, with less than 8% as singletons. This record comes from a study of human T cells and chemical hapten exposure. Whole-study context: DPC at 2% was the sensitizing agent, placed on approximately 2 cm by approximately 2 cm of upper inner arm skin. From small differences in pooled library volume came most of the variation in per-sample TCR yields. Overall study findings and caveats: Unchanged with DPC sensitization were TCRs above 1 in 1000 frequency.

Regarding time point: patch test 2, 6 weeks after DPC sensitization. The treatment: therapeutic diphenylcyclopropenone sensitization with weekly scalp DPC. This sequence was found in a woman in her thirties with alopecia areata. Some clones in this sample may be carry-over from other donors' samples. The starting material was whole blood, obtained in connection with sensitization to the hapten diphenylcyclopropenone (DPC). The rearrangement links TRBV7-9 to TRBJ1-1; 8 bases match TRBD1. The CDR3 sequence is CASSLGDRQGTEAFF. In nucleotides, the CDR3 is TGTGCCAGCAGCTTAGGGGACAGGCAAGGGACTGAAGCTTTCTTT.